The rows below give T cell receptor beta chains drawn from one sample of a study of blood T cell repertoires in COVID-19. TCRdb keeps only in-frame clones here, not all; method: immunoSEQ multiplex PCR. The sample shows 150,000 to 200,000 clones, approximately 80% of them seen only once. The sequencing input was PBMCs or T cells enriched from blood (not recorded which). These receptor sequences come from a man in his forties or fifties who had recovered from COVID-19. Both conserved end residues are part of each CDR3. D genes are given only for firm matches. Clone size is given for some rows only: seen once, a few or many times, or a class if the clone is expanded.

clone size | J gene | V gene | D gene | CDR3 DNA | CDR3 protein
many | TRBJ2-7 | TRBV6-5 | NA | TGTGCCAGCAGGGAGGGAGACCTGATCTCCTACGAGCAGTACTTC | CASREGDLISYEQYF
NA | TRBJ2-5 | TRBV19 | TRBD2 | TGTGCCAGTAGCAGCCGGGAGGCTCAAGAGACCCAGTACTTC | CASSSREAQETQYF
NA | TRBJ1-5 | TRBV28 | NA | TGTGCCAGCAGTACATCGGGGGGGTGGGACAATCAGCCCCAGCATTTT | CASSTSGGWDNQPQHF
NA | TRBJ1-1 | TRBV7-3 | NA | TGTGCCAGCAGCTTAAGGGGGGTCAACACTGAAGCTTTCTTT | CASSLRGVNTEAFF
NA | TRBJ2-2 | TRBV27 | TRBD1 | TGTGCCAGCAGTTTGGAGACAGGGGGCAACACCGGGGAGCTGTTTTTT | CASSLETGGNTGELFF
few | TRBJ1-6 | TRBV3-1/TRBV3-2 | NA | TGTGCCAGCAGCCAAGTGGGTCAGGCTCCCTCCTATAATTCACCCCTCCACTTT | CASSQVGQAPSYNSPLHF
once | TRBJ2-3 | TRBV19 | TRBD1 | TGTGCCAGTAGTCTGGACAGGGGGCTATTCGCAGATACGCAGTATTTT | CASSLDRGLFADTQYF
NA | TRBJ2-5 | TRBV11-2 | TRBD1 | TGTGCCAGCAGCTACAGGGGGCGCGATGAGACCCAGTACTTC | CASSYRGRDETQYF
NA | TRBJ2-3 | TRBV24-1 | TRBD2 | TGTGCCACCGAAGGACTAGCGGGGTCGGGGACGCAGTATTTT | CATEGLAGSGTQYF
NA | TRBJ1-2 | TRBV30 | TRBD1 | TGTGCCTGGAGGGTTAGGACAGGGGGCCCCTTTCAGGTTAACTATGGCTACACCTTC | CAWRVRTGGPFQVNYGYTF
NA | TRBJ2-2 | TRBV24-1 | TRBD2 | TGTGCCACCAGCGGACTAGCGGCGAACACCGGGGAGCTGTTTTTT | CATSGLAANTGELFF
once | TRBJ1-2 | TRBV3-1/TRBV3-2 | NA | TGTGCCAGCTCCGGGGAGGGGGACGGCTACACCTTC | CASSGEGDGYTF
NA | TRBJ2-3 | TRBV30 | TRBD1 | TGTGCCTGGAGACCAGGACAGGGGCAACCGCAGTATTTT | CAWRPGQGQPQYF
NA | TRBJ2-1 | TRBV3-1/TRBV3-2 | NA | TGTGCCAGCAGCCAAGATCTAGGTGAGCAGTTCTTC | CASSQDLGEQFF
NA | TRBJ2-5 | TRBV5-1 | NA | TGCGCCAGCAGCTCAGCAGGATCCATACAAGAGACCCAGTACTTC | CASSSAGSIQETQYF
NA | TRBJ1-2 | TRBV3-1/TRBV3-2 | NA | TGTGCCAGCAGCCAGACGAACAGGGTAGAGGGTGGCTACACCTTC | CASSQTNRVEGGYTF
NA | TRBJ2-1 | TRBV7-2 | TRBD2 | TGTGCCAGCAGCTTAAGCGGGGTTCAGCAGTTCTTC | CASSLSGVQQFF
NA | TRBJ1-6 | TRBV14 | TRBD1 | TGTGCCAGCAGCATACGGACAGGGAGGTATAATTCACCCCTCCACTTT | CASSIRTGRYNSPLHF
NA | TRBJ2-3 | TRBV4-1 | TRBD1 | TGCGCCAGCAGCCAAGATATGGGACAGAGCACAGATACGCAGTATTTT | CASSQDMGQSTDTQYF
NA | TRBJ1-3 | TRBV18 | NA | TGTGCCAGCCCTAGACAGGATCGGGACCGGGGCACCATATATTTT | CASPRQDRDRGTIYF
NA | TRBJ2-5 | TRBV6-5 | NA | TGTGCCAGCAGCTCGCGCCAAGAGATTTCCCAGTACTTC | CASSSRQEISQYF
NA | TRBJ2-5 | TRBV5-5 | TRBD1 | TGTGCCAGCAGCTTGGGACAGGGGAGTTGGCAAGAGACCCAGTACTTC | CASSLGQGSWQETQYF
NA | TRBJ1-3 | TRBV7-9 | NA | TGTGCCAGCAGCTTATCGGAGGCGGCGGGAAACACCATATATTTT | CASSLSEAAGNTIYF
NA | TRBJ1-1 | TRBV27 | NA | TGTGCCAGCAGTTCCCCAGGGCTAGAATCTGAAGCTTTCTTT | CASSSPGLESEAFF
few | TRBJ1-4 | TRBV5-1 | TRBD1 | TGCGCCAGCAGCGTGACAGGGGGCGATGAAAAACTGTTTTTT | CASSVTGGDEKLFF
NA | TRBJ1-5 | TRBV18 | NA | TGTGCCAGCTCACCAGGATCTAGTCGCAATCAGCCCCAGCATTTT | CASSPGSSRNQPQHF
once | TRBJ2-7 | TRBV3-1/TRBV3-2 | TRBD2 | TGTGCCAGCAGCCACTTAACTAGCGGGAGGGCCTACGAGCAGTACTTC | CASSHLTSGRAYEQYF
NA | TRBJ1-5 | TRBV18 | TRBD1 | TGTGCCAGCTCAGACAGGGCAAGCAATCAGCCCCAGCATTTT | CASSDRASNQPQHF
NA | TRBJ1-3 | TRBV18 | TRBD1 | TGTGCCAGCTCACCATTCGGGACAGACGAATCTGGAAACACCATATATTTT | CASSPFGTDESGNTIYF
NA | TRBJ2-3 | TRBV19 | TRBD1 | TGTGCCAGTAGAACAGGACAGGACACGCAGTATTTT | CASRTGQDTQYF
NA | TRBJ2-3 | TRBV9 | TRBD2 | TGTGCCAGCAGCACCGAGACTAGCGCAGATACGCAGTATTTT | CASSTETSADTQYF
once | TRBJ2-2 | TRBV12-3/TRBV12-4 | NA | TGTGCCAGCAGTTTCTACTCCGGGGAGCTGTTTTTT | CASSFYSGELFF
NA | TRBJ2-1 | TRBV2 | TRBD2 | TGTGCCAGCAGCCAGACACTAGCGGGAGGGCCATCGTACAATGAGCAGTTCTTC | CASSQTLAGGPSYNEQFF
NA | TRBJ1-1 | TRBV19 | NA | TGTGCCAGTAGTATAGATCCCCGGTCGTTCGAAGCTTTCTTT | CASSIDPRSFEAFF
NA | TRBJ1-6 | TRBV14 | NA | TGTGCCAGCAGCCAAGCGGTAATGCCTTCACCCCTCCACTTT | CASSQAVMPSPLHF
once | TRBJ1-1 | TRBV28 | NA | TGTGCCAGCGCCCCGGGGGGCACTGAAGCTTTCTTT | CASAPGGTEAFF
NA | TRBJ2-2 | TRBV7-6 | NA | TGTGCCAGCAGCTTAGCCCAACTAGATTTCGGGGAGCTGTTTTTT | CASSLAQLDFGELFF
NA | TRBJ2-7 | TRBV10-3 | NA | TGTGCCATCAGTGAGTCGTGGCCTCCCTACGAGCAGTACTTC | CAISESWPPYEQYF
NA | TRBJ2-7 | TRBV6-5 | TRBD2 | TGTGCCGCTACCACAGCGGGATCGGTCTACGAGCAGTACTTC | CAATTAGSVYEQYF
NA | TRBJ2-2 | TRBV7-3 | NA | TGTGCCAGCAGGCTAGCGTCGAACACCGGGGAGCTGTTTTTT | CASRLASNTGELFF
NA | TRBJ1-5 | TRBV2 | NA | TGTGCCAGCAGTGAACAGGCTGGCAATCAGCCCCAGCATTTT | CASSEQAGNQPQHF